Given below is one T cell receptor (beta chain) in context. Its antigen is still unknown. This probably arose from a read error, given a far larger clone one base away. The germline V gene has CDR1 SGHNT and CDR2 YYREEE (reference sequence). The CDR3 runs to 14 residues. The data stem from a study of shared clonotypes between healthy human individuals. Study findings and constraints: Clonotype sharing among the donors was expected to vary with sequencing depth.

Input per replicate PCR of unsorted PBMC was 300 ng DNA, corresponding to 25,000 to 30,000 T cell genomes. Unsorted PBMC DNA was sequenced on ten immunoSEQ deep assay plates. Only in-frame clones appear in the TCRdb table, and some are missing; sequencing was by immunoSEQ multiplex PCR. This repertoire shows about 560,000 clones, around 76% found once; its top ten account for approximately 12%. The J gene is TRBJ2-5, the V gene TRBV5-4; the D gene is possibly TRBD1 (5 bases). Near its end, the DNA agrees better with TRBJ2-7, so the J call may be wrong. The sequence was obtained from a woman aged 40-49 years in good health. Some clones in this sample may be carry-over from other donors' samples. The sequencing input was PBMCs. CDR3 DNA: TGTGCCGGCAGCTTGGGGCAATGGAAGGGCGAGCAGTACTTC. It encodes CAGSLGQWKGEQYF.